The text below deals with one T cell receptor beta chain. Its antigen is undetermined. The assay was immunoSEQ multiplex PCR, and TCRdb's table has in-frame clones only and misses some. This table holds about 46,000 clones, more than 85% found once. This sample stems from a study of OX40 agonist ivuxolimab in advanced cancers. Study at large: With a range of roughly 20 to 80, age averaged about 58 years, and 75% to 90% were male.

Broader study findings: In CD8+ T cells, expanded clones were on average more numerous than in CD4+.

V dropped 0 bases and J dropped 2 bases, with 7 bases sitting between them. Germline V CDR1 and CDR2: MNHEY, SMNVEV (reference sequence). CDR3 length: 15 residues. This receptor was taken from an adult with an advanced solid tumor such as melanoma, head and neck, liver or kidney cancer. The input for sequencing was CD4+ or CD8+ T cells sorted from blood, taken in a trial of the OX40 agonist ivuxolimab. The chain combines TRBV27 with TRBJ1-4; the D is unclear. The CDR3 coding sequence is TGTGCCAGCAGTTTATCGAGGCAGACTAATGAAAAACTGTTTTTT. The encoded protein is CASSLSRQTNEKLFF.